A single sample gave rise to the 13 T cell receptor beta chains below, sequenced in a study of blood T cell repertoires in COVID-19. The data were produced by immunoSEQ multiplex PCR, yet TCRdb's version contains in-frame clones alone and is incomplete. The profile shows about 420,000 clones, approximately 90% of them singletons. The sample taken for sequencing was peripheral blood. The receptors come from a man aged 18 to 29 with COVID-19, enrolled during active disease.

The chain combines TRBV11-2 with TRBJ2-1; D gene unclear. Germline CDR1 SGHAT, CDR2 FQNNGV. V gave up 4 bases and J gave up 0 bases, with 10 bases separating them. This CDR3 has 15 residues. The CDR3 loop is CASSSQFYSYNEQFF. The CDR3 DNA is TGTGCCAGCAGCTCTCAGTTTTACTCCTACAATGAGCAGTTCTTC.

V gene TRBV6-5 combines with J gene TRBJ2-3; 8 bases agree with TRBD2. Germline trimming cut 7 bases from V and 2 bases from J; bases unmatched to any gene: 5. The CDR3 contains 14 residues. Germline CDR1 and CDR2: MNHEY and SVGAGI. The chain's CDR3 is CASNKAGDTDTQYF. CDR3 nucleotides: TGTGCCAGCAACAAAGCGGGAGACACAGATACGCAGTATTTT.

The chain joins TRBV7-9 to TRBJ1-2, with D possibly matching TRBD1 (6 bases). The CDR3 contains 14 residues. Germline-derived CDR1 and CDR2 are SEHNR and FQNEAQ (reference sequence). The V gene lost 3 bases and the J gene lost 3 bases, with 11 bases spanning the gap. CDR3 sequence (DNA): TGTGCCAGCAGCTTTGAAGCAGGGGACTATGGCTACACCTTC. Its protein is CASSFEAGDYGYTF. Variable domain in full (rest from reference TRBV7-9 and TRBJ1-2): DTGVSQNPRHKITKRGQNVTFRCDPISEHNRLYWYRQTLGQGPEFLTYFQNEAQLEKSRLLSDRFSAERPKGSFSTLEIQRTEQGDSAMYLCASSFEAGDYGYTFGSGTRLTVV.

A few counts support this clone. The V gene is TRBV6-1, the J gene TRBJ1-6, with TRBD1 matching 7 bases. The J segment lost 9 bases and the V segment lost 3 bases, leaving 2 bases of the junction unmatched. The CDR3 sequence is 13 residues long. Germline lookup yields CDR1 MNHNS and CDR2 SASEGT. DNA of the CDR3: TGTGCCAGCAGTGAGACAGGGACTTCACCCCTCCACTTT. Its protein product is CASSETGTSPLHF.

The genes are TRBV7-8 and TRBJ1-5; perhaps TRBD1 as D (6 bases). V was clipped by 5 bases and J by 0 bases, with 14 bases between them. Germline-derived CDR1 and CDR2 are SGHVS and FQNEAQ. The CDR3 loop spans 16 amino acids. The CDR3 nucleotides read TGTGCCAGCAGCGACGGACAGAAAAATAGCAATCAGCCCCAGCATTTT. It codes for CASSDGQKNSNQPQHF. Filled out from reference TRBV7-8 and TRBJ1-5, the complete variable domain reads GAGVSQSPRYKVAKRGQDVALRCDPISGHVSLFWYQQALGQGPEFLTYFQNEAQLDKSGLPSDRFFAERPEGSVSTLKIQRTQQEDSAVYLCASSDGQKNSNQPQHFGDGTRLSIL.

The chain joins TRBV11-3 to TRBJ2-1; D not resolved. The CDR3 extends over 14 amino acids. Germline V gene sequence: CDR1 SGHNT, CDR2 YENEEA. Trimming removed 5 bases from V and 9 bases from J, with 17 bases in between. CDR3 DNA sequence: TGTGCCAGCAGCCTCAGGTCCCAGACATCTGAGCAGTTCTTC. Protein sequence: CASSLRSQTSEQFF.

The rearrangement uses TRBV5-6 and TRBJ2-3; 10 bases match TRBD1. Per the germline V gene, CDR1 is SGHDT and CDR2 is YYEEEE. With 6 bases clipped from V and 4 bases from J, the junction kept 8 bases outside the gene matches. The CDR3 spans 15 residues. The DNA of the CDR3 is TGTGCCAGCACCCAGGACAGGGGGGTTTCAGATACGCAGTATTTT. Protein product: CASTQDRGVSDTQYF.

This clone has just a few counts. This rearrangement joins TRBV19 to TRBJ1-5; D is undetermined. CDR3 length equals 13 residues. In germline, CDR1 is LNHDA, CDR2 SQIVND (reference sequence). Trimming left V 0 bases short and J 7 bases short, with 7 bases between. CDR3 sequence (DNA): TGTGCCAGTAGTATAGATTTTAGCCAGCCCCAGCATTTT. Residues: CASSIDFSQPQHF.

V is TRBV3-1 (or the pseudogene TRBV3-2) and J is TRBJ2-5; 8 nucleotides align to TRBD2. The CDR3 sequence is 15 residues long. The V segment lost 4 bases and the J segment 5 bases; nucleotides outside the gene matches: 9. Germline CDR1 is LGHDT and CDR2 is YNNKEL (reference sequence). Here the CDR3 reads CASSPGGGGGETQYF. The CDR3 DNA reads TGTGCCAGCAGCCCCGGGGGGGGTGGTGGGGAGACCCAGTACTTC.

The chain joins TRBV6-5 to TRBJ2-7; perhaps TRBD2 as D (6 bases). This CDR3 has 15 residues. Trimming took 8 bases from V and 0 from J, leaving 17 bases between them. Germline loops: CDR1 MNHEY, CDR2 SVGAGI. CDR3 region: CASSYVEGHSYEQYF. The CDR3 coding sequence is TGTGCCAGCTCCTACGTGGAGGGGCACTCCTACGAGCAGTACTTC.

This clone was detected once. The rearrangement joins TRBV11-3 to TRBJ2-5; D possibly corresponds to TRBD2 (5 bases). Germline lookup yields CDR1 SGHNT and CDR2 YENEEA. The CDR3 contains 14 residues. Deletions cut 5 bases from V and 2 bases from J, with 12 bases between. This CDR3 reads CASSPGLRQETQYF. The DNA for the CDR3 is TGTGCCAGCAGCCCAGGACTGCGACAAGAGACCCAGTACTTC.

This chain connects TRBV19 to TRBJ2-5; TRBD2 aligns across 9 bases. V lost 4 bases and J lost 4; bases outside the gene matches: 7. The CDR3 has 15 residues. Germline loops: CDR1 LNHDA, CDR2 SQIVND (reference sequence). CDR3 loop: CASSTGTSRGETQYF. CDR3 DNA sequence: TGTGCCAGTAGTACGGGGACTAGCAGGGGAGAGACCCAGTACTTC.

The rearrangement links TRBV29-1 to TRBJ2-5; 8 positions agree with TRBD2. Trimming took 6 bases from V and 5 from J; bases not matched to a gene: 5. The germline V gene encodes CDR1 SQVTM and CDR2 ANQGSEA. The CDR3 is 12 residues long. The CDR3 loop reads CSVWTSRETQYF. The DNA for the CDR3 is TGCAGCGTATGGACTAGCCGGGAGACCCAGTACTTC.